These T cell receptor beta chains were read from a single sample in a study of blood T cell repertoires in COVID-19. The table came from immunoSEQ multiplex PCR; TCRdb's copy has only in-frame clones and leaves some out. The table includes 55,000 to 80,000 clones, roughly 80% detected once. Sequences were obtained from peripheral blood. Receptor source: a woman in her 70s with acute or convalescent COVID-19. Each CDR3 is given with its conserved first and last residue. D genes are given only for firm matches. Part of the rows lack a size; the others show once, few, many or a class for expanded clones.

j_call clone_size v_call cdr3_length d_call cdr3_aa cdr3_nt
TRBJ1-2 . TRBV20-1 11 . CSAEYFQDYTF TGCAGTGCCGAATACTTCCAAGACTACACCTTC
TRBJ1-5 . TRBV30 13 . CAWSGAFNQPQHF TGTGCCTGGAGTGGGGCTTTCAATCAGCCCCAGCATTTT
TRBJ2-1 . TRBV5-1 16 TRBD2 CASSLDPSGGENEQFF TGCGCCAGCAGCCTGGATCCCAGCGGGGGAGAGAATGAGCAGTTCTTC
TRBJ2-7 . TRBV6-5 15 TRBD1 CASSRDRQSSYEQYF TGTGCCAGCAGTAGGGACAGGCAGAGCTCCTACGAGCAGTACTTC
TRBJ2-3 . TRBV18 14 . CASSPNGDTDTQYF TGTGCCAGCTCACCAAACGGGGACACAGATACGCAGTATTTT
TRBJ2-5 . TRBV11-3 15 TRBD2 CASSSTGLEQETQYF TGTGCCAGCAGCTCGACCGGACTAGAACAAGAGACCCAGTACTTC
TRBJ2-7 . TRBV6-2/TRBV6-3 14 . CASSYPTGTSEQYF TGTGCCAGCAGTTACCCGACAGGGACTAGCGAGCAGTACTTC
TRBJ2-3 . TRBV2 13 TRBD1 CATGQGATDTQYF TGTGCCACCGGACAGGGGGCAACAGATACGCAGTATTTT
TRBJ2-2 . TRBV6-5 14 . CASSSGGNTGELFF TGTGCCAGCAGTTCCGGGGGGAACACCGGGGAGCTGTTTTTT
TRBJ1-2 once TRBV19 15 . CASEPGKTANYGYTF TGTGCCAGCGAACCGGGTAAGACGGCTAACTATGGCTACACCTTC
TRBJ2-7 many TRBV19 15 TRBD2 CASSIAGGSSYEQYF TGTGCCAGTAGTATAGCGGGGGGGAGCTCCTACGAGCAGTACTTC
TRBJ2-7 . TRBV10-3 12 . CAISAQGDEQYF TGTGCCATCAGTGCACAGGGTGACGAGCAGTACTTC
TRBJ2-2 . TRBV7-3 15 TRBD1 CASSPRTGNTGELFF TGTGCCAGCAGCCCAAGGACAGGGAACACCGGGGAGCTGTTTTTT
TRBJ2-3 . TRBV28 17 TRBD2 CASRLAGGKVGTDTQYF TGTGCCAGCAGATTAGCGGGAGGTAAAGTCGGCACAGATACGCAGTATTTT
TRBJ1-6 few TRBV15 13 . CATSRPGNSPLHF TGTGCCACCAGCAGACCAGGGAATTCACCCCTCCACTTT
TRBJ2-3 . TRBV12-3/TRBV12-4 13 . CASSLTAADTQYF TGTGCCAGCAGTTTAACAGCAGCAGATACGCAGTATTTT
TRBJ2-7 . TRBV10-3 13 . CAISESSPSEQYF TGTGCCATCAGTGAGTCGAGTCCGAGCGAGCAGTACTTC
TRBJ2-3 . TRBV5-8 16 TRBD2 CASSLLVAGAKDTQYF TGTGCCAGCAGCTTGTTGGTAGCGGGAGCCAAAGATACGCAGTATTTT
TRBJ1-1 . TRBV19 17 . CASSIRSFPGEGTEAFF TGTGCCAGTAGTATTCGGTCTTTCCCAGGGGAGGGAACTGAAGCTTTCTTT
TRBJ2-5 few TRBV7-7 13 TRBD1 CASSRDREETQYF TGTGCTAGCAGCCGGGACAGAGAAGAGACCCAGTACTTC
TRBJ2-4 . TRBV5-6 15 . CASSSSRVAKNIQYF TGTGCCAGCAGCTCCTCGAGGGTGGCCAAAAACATTCAGTACTTC
TRBJ2-7 . TRBV28 16 . CASSLYREPLPYEQYF TGTGCCAGCAGTTTATATCGGGAGCCCTTACCCTACGAGCAGTACTTC
TRBJ1-6 . TRBV7-2 13 . CASSGQGNSPLHF TGTGCCAGCAGCGGGCAGGGGAATTCACCCCTCCACTTT
TRBJ1-2 . TRBV3-1/TRBV3-2 14 . CASSQGPANYGYTF TGTGCCAGCAGCCAAGGGCCAGCTAACTATGGCTACACCTTC
TRBJ1-6 . TRBV21-1 14 . CASSKAADNSPLHF TGTGCCAGCAGCAAAGCGGCAGATAATTCACCCCTCCACTTT
TRBJ2-1 . TRBV3-1/TRBV3-2 14 TRBD2 CASSRLAGGGEQFF TGTGCCAGCAGCCGGCTAGCGGGAGGGGGTGAGCAGTTCTTC
TRBJ1-1 . TRBV7-9 11 . CASSRETEAFF TGTGCCAGCAGCCGAGAGACTGAAGCTTTCTTT
TRBJ1-2 few TRBV18 13 . CASSPPTVYGYTF TGTGCCAGCTCACCCCCCACGGTCTATGGCTACACCTTC
TRBJ2-5 . TRBV6-5 15 . CASSYLGLTQETQYF TGTGCCAGCAGTTACCTAGGACTTACCCAAGAGACCCAGTACTTC
TRBJ2-1 . TRBV9 14 TRBD1 CASSAEQGDNEQFF TGTGCCAGCAGCGCAGAACAGGGGGACAATGAGCAGTTCTTC
TRBJ2-6 few TRBV19 18 TRBD2 CASTGLAGGLSGANVLTF TGTGCCAGTACCGGACTAGCGGGAGGTCTCTCTGGGGCCAACGTCCTGACTTTC
TRBJ1-3 . TRBV19 15 . CASSPRPVSGNTIYF TGTGCCAGTAGCCCGCGGCCAGTCTCTGGAAACACCATATATTTT
TRBJ1-2 . TRBV5-8 14 . CASSLMGGNYGYTF TGTGCCAGCAGCTTGATGGGGGGGAACTATGGCTACACCTTC
TRBJ2-2 . TRBV6-1 18 TRBD2 CASSARGGLAGVAGELFF TGTGCCAGCAGTGCTCGAGGGGGGCTAGCGGGAGTCGCCGGGGAGCTGTTTTTT
TRBJ2-2 . TRBV9 12 . CASSHDWGQLFF TGTGCCAGCAGTCACGACTGGGGGCAGCTGTTTTTT
TRBJ2-2 . TRBV29-1 14 TRBD2 CSVTSGVFTGELFF TGCAGCGTTACTAGCGGGGTGTTCACCGGGGAGCTGTTTTTT
TRBJ1-5 once TRBV3-1/TRBV3-2 15 . CASSQDAGTNQPQHF TGTGCCAGCAGCCAAGATGCAGGAACAAATCAGCCCCAGCATTTT
TRBJ1-1 . TRBV30 13 . CALQGQGGTEAFF TGTGCCTTACAGGGTCAGGGTGGGACTGAAGCTTTCTTT
TRBJ2-1 . TRBV3-1/TRBV3-2 15 . CASSQDFAGHNEQFF TGTGCCAGCAGCCAAGATTTCGCAGGCCACAATGAGCAGTTCTTC
TRBJ2-6 . TRBV5-4 15 . CASSLRGTGANVLTF TGTGCCAGCAGCCTAAGGGGAACCGGGGCCAACGTCCTGACTTTC
TRBJ1-2 . TRBV10-3 12 . CAISNQAGSSTF TGTGCCATCAGTAATCAGGCGGGGAGTTCCACCTTC
TRBJ1-5 . TRBV19 14 . CASRFTGFDQPQHF TGTGCCAGTAGGTTTACAGGATTCGATCAGCCCCAGCATTTT
TRBJ1-1 . TRBV2 12 . CASRGQNTEAFF TGTGCCAGCAGGGGACAGAACACTGAAGCTTTCTTT
TRBJ1-5 . TRBV7-2 14 . CASSLKLQGQPQHF TGTGCCAGCAGCTTGAAATTGCAGGGTCAGCCCCAGCATTTT
TRBJ2-3 . TRBV19 13 TRBD1 CASGQGGTDTQYF TGTGCCAGTGGACAGGGTGGGACAGATACGCAGTATTTT
TRBJ2-2 . TRBV11-2 16 TRBD1 CASSSMGQGITGELFF TGTGCCAGCAGCTCGATGGGACAGGGAATCACCGGGGAGCTGTTTTTT
TRBJ1-1 . TRBV19 16 . CASSPRTLRRNTEAFF TGTGCCAGTAGTCCACGGACTCTCAGGAGAAACACTGAAGCTTTCTTT
TRBJ1-1 . TRBV29-1 13 TRBD1 CSVQTGGGTEAFF TGCAGCGTTCAGACAGGGGGAGGCACTGAAGCTTTCTTT
TRBJ2-7 . TRBV7-9 18 TRBD1 CASSLVPPGTGFGYEQYF TGTGCCAGCAGCTTGGTACCCCCCGGGACAGGTTTTGGCTACGAGCAGTACTTC